The T cell receptor (beta chain) described here comes from a study of blood T cells in healthy people across ages. Study as a whole: In model experiments, template switching was able to capture about one barcoded beta molecule for every two T cells that were present.

Germline V gene sequence: CDR1 SEHNR, CDR2 FQNEAQ (reference sequence). V was shortened by 4 bases and J by 4 bases, with 11 bases between the two germline ends. This CDR3 spans 14 amino acids. Through a sample-barcoded 5' primer and a J-beta primer mix, a second PCR was run for roughly 6 to 11 cycles. TCRdb reprocessed the 5' RACE reads via MiXCR and lists one record per CDR3 protein. Of 850,000 to 1,300,000 distinct CDR3 sequences in the sample, around 45% were seen once. The chain is built from TRBV7-9 and TRBJ1-5, with D uncertain. The source is a woman between 55 and 75 years old in good health. Specimen: blood. CDR3 in DNA: TGTGCCAGCAGCTCGGGCAGACAAAATCAGCCCCAGCATTTT. Translating it yields CASSSGRQNQPQHF.